This T cell receptor beta chain was documented in a study of shared clonotypes between healthy human individuals. At the level of the study: Aged 18 to 49, the donors were two women and three men.

This CDR3 is built from 16 residues. CDR1 and CDR2 from the germline V gene are SGHNT and YYREEE (reference sequence). Trimming left V 4 bases short and J 4 bases short, with 20 bases between. Generated by immunoSEQ multiplex PCR, the TCRdb table keeps only in-frame clones and is missing some. The table includes roughly 660,000 clones, around 91% detected once. The clonotype comes from a man aged 18-30 years in good health. Some clones in this sample may be carry-over from other donors' samples. Material for sequencing was memory CD8+ T cells from PBMCs. Subset: CD45RO+ cells pooled with CCR7-negative TemRA cells. This sequence joins TRBV5-4 and TRBJ2-5; a weak D match, TRBD1 (6 bases). The CDR3, as DNA: TGTGCCAGCAGCCCCGACCGGGTTCTAGGGGGAGAGACCCAGTACTTC. It translates to CASSPDRVLGGETQYF.